A selection of T cell receptor beta chains follows, all from one sample in a study of memory CD4+ T cells and cytomegalovirus serostatus. Only in-frame clones appear in the TCRdb table, and some are missing; sequencing was by immunoSEQ multiplex PCR. Of around 25,000 clones listed, roughly 80% are singletons. Sequenced input: memory CD4+ T cells from blood. Receptor source: an adult in good health and CMV-seronegative. Both conserved end residues are part of each CDR3. A D gene is named only where the DNA matches it firmly. Size is omitted from some rows. Given values are once, few, many or a class for expanded clones.

abundance: .; d_gene: .; v_gene: TRBV9; j_gene: TRBJ1-2; CDR3aa: CASSTMGRNYGYTF; CDR3nt: TGTGCCAGCAGCACTATGGGACGGAACTATGGCTACACCTTC
abundance: .; d_gene: TRBD1; v_gene: TRBV4-2; j_gene: TRBJ1-2; CDR3aa: CASSQDLGDRTYGYTF; CDR3nt: TGTGCCAGCAGCCAAGATTTAGGGGACAGGACCTATGGCTACACCTTC
abundance: .; d_gene: .; v_gene: TRBV5-1; j_gene: TRBJ1-3; CDR3aa: CASSLGQGLSGNTIYF; CDR3nt: TGCGCCAGCAGCTTGGGGCAGGGCCTCTCTGGAAACACCATATATTTT
abundance: few; d_gene: TRBD2; v_gene: TRBV11-2; j_gene: TRBJ2-1; CDR3aa: CASSSLAGGGYNEQFF; CDR3nt: TGTGCCAGCAGCTCCCTAGCGGGGGGGGGCTACAATGAGCAGTTCTTC
abundance: .; d_gene: .; v_gene: TRBV6-6; j_gene: TRBJ2-2; CDR3aa: CASRPREVTGELFF; CDR3nt: TGTGCCAGCAGGCCCCGAGAGGTCACCGGGGAGCTGTTTTTT
abundance: .; d_gene: TRBD1; v_gene: TRBV5-6; j_gene: TRBJ1-2; CDR3aa: CASSLSEGQYGYTF; CDR3nt: TGTGCCAGCAGCTTGTCGGAGGGACAGTATGGCTACACCTTC
abundance: .; d_gene: TRBD2; v_gene: TRBV11-2; j_gene: TRBJ2-7; CDR3aa: CASSPGTSLAEQYF; CDR3nt: TGTGCCAGCAGCCCCGGGACTAGTTTGGCCGAGCAGTACTTC
abundance: .; d_gene: TRBD2; v_gene: TRBV7-2; j_gene: TRBJ2-3; CDR3aa: CASSLGAGGPDTQYF; CDR3nt: TGTGCCAGCAGCTTAGGGGCGGGAGGCCCAGATACGCAGTATTTT
abundance: .; d_gene: .; v_gene: TRBV6-5; j_gene: TRBJ2-3; CDR3aa: CASSYNGRGTDTQYF; CDR3nt: TGTGCCAGCAGTTACAACGGCAGGGGCACAGATACGCAGTATTTT
abundance: once; d_gene: .; v_gene: TRBV6-4; j_gene: TRBJ1-2; CDR3aa: CASRGANYGYTF; CDR3nt: TGTGCCAGCCGGGGGGCGAACTATGGCTACACCTTC
abundance: .; d_gene: TRBD2; v_gene: TRBV2; j_gene: TRBJ2-7; CDR3aa: CASSEWGGTYEQYF; CDR3nt: TGTGCCAGCAGTGAATGGGGGGGAACCTACGAGCAGTACTTC
abundance: .; d_gene: TRBD1; v_gene: TRBV5-1; j_gene: TRBJ1-6; CDR3aa: CASSLVGQGDSPLHF; CDR3nt: TGCGCCAGCAGCTTGGTGGGACAGGGGGATTCACCCCTCCACTTT
abundance: .; d_gene: .; v_gene: TRBV7-8; j_gene: TRBJ2-5; CDR3aa: CASSLGRGFTQETQYF; CDR3nt: TGTGCCAGCAGCTTAGGAAGGGGGTTCACCCAAGAGACCCAGTACTTC
abundance: .; d_gene: .; v_gene: TRBV29-1; j_gene: TRBJ1-1; CDR3aa: CSVNTGPNTEAFF; CDR3nt: TGCAGCGTTAACACAGGGCCAAACACTGAAGCTTTCTTT
abundance: .; d_gene: .; v_gene: TRBV15; j_gene: TRBJ2-7; CDR3aa: CATSRSQGTYEQYF; CDR3nt: TGTGCCACCAGTCGGAGCCAGGGAACGTACGAGCAGTACTTC
abundance: .; d_gene: .; v_gene: TRBV11-2; j_gene: TRBJ2-3; CDR3aa: CASSLAGTDTQYF; CDR3nt: TGTGCCAGCAGCTTAGCCGGCACAGATACGCAGTATTTT
abundance: .; d_gene: .; v_gene: TRBV2; j_gene: TRBJ1-1; CDR3aa: CASNRAGTDTEAFF; CDR3nt: TGTGCCAGCAATCGGGCGGGAACCGACACTGAAGCTTTCTTT
abundance: .; d_gene: .; v_gene: TRBV7-9; j_gene: TRBJ2-3; CDR3aa: CASSLGFRATDTDTQYF; CDR3nt: TGTGCCAGCAGCTTAGGCTTCCGAGCAACCGACACAGATACGCAGTATTTT
abundance: .; d_gene: .; v_gene: TRBV6-5; j_gene: TRBJ2-7; CDR3aa: CASTQRGDPVYEQYF; CDR3nt: TGTGCCAGCACCCAGAGGGGGGATCCCGTTTACGAGCAGTACTTC
abundance: .; d_gene: .; v_gene: TRBV6-5; j_gene: TRBJ2-2; CDR3aa: CASGRNTNTGELFF; CDR3nt: TGTGCCAGTGGACGGAACACGAACACCGGGGAGCTGTTTTTT
abundance: .; d_gene: .; v_gene: TRBV25-1; j_gene: TRBJ1-2; CDR3aa: CASSESSYGYTF; CDR3nt: TGTGCCAGCAGTGAGAGTTCTTATGGCTACACCTTC
abundance: .; d_gene: TRBD1; v_gene: TRBV28; j_gene: TRBJ1-2; CDR3aa: CASRLTWQGAGGYTF; CDR3nt: TGTGCCAGCAGGCTGACTTGGCAGGGGGCAGGGGGCTACACCTTC
abundance: .; d_gene: TRBD1; v_gene: TRBV5-1; j_gene: TRBJ2-7; CDR3aa: CASSSGQVYEQYF; CDR3nt: TGCGCCAGCAGCTCGGGACAGGTTTACGAGCAGTACTTC
abundance: .; d_gene: .; v_gene: TRBV11-2; j_gene: TRBJ2-7; CDR3aa: CASSLSIAGHVQYF; CDR3nt: TGTGCCAGCAGCTTAAGTATCGCGGGACATGTGCAGTACTTC
abundance: .; d_gene: .; v_gene: TRBV9; j_gene: TRBJ2-3; CDR3aa: CASSVGTDTQYF; CDR3nt: TGTGCCAGCAGCGTCGGCACAGATACGCAGTATTTT
abundance: .; d_gene: .; v_gene: TRBV10-3; j_gene: TRBJ1-1; CDR3aa: CAISEWGANTEAFF; CDR3nt: TGTGCCATCAGTGAGTGGGGGGCGAACACTGAAGCTTTCTTT
abundance: .; d_gene: .; v_gene: TRBV5-1; j_gene: TRBJ2-7; CDR3aa: CASSYSPGIQTYEQYF; CDR3nt: TGCGCCAGCAGCTACTCCCCAGGGATTCAGACCTACGAGCAGTACTTC
abundance: .; d_gene: TRBD1; v_gene: TRBV6-1; j_gene: TRBJ1-5; CDR3aa: CASSGGTGGSVSNQPQHF; CDR3nt: TGTGCCAGCAGTGGTGGGACAGGGGGCTCGGTTAGCAATCAGCCCCAGCATTTT
abundance: .; d_gene: TRBD1; v_gene: TRBV2; j_gene: TRBJ2-3; CDR3aa: CASSLQGVFSDTQYF; CDR3nt: TGTGCCAGCAGCCTCCAGGGGGTGTTTTCAGATACGCAGTATTTT
abundance: .; d_gene: TRBD1; v_gene: TRBV27; j_gene: TRBJ1-2; CDR3aa: CASSLKGGALSIYGYTF; CDR3nt: TGTGCCAGCAGTTTGAAAGGGGGCGCATTAAGTATCTATGGCTACACCTTC
abundance: .; d_gene: TRBD1; v_gene: TRBV6-5; j_gene: TRBJ2-1; CDR3aa: CASSYSGTGGNEQFF; CDR3nt: TGTGCCAGCAGTTACTCCGGGACAGGGGGCAATGAGCAGTTCTTC